A selection of T cell receptor beta chains follows, all from one sample in a study of shared clonotypes between healthy human individuals. Generated by immunoSEQ multiplex PCR, the TCRdb table keeps only in-frame clones and is missing some. The table lists about 680,000 clones, 92% of them singletons. The sample was naive CD8+ T cells sorted from blood. These receptors all stem from a man aged 30 to 45 in good health. Both conserved end residues are part of each CDR3. D genes are given only for firm matches. Some rows have no size entry. The others give once, few or many, or a class for an expanded clone.

d_call	clone_size	j_call	v_call	cdr3_aa	cdr3_nt
.	.	TRBJ2-3	TRBV6-5	CASSYSWTDTQYF	TGTGCCAGCAGTTACTCTTGGACAGATACGCAGTATTTT
.	.	TRBJ2-7	TRBV19	CASTGQRNEQYF	TGTGCCAGTACCGGACAGCGGAACGAGCAGTACTTC
TRBD1	.	TRBJ1-1	TRBV7-2	CASSYAADRAKEAFF	TGTGCCAGCAGCTATGCAGCCGACAGGGCAAAAGAAGCTTTCTTT
TRBD1	.	TRBJ2-7	TRBV6-6	CASSQGQGPIYEQYF	TGTGCCAGCAGTCAAGGACAGGGCCCCATATACGAGCAGTACTTC
.	.	TRBJ2-2	TRBV7-9	CASYRPGAIQGAGELFF	TGTGCCAGCTACAGGCCAGGGGCTATCCAAGGGGCCGGGGAGCTGTTTTTT
TRBD2	.	TRBJ2-1	TRBV2	CASSDPGSGRAQWGNEQFF	TGTGCCAGCAGTGATCCCGGTAGCGGGAGGGCCCAATGGGGCAATGAGCAGTTCTTC
.	.	TRBJ2-7	TRBV6-1	CASSGQGILYEQYF	TGTGCCAGCAGTGGGCAGGGAATTCTTTACGAGCAGTACTTC
TRBD2	.	TRBJ2-1	TRBV9	CASSTNPTSGIYEQFF	TGTGCCAGCAGCACAAATCCGACTAGCGGGATTTATGAGCAGTTCTTC
.	.	TRBJ1-5	TRBV5-6	CASSFGQGHQPQHF	TGTGCCAGCAGCTTCGGGCAGGGGCATCAGCCCCAGCATTTT
TRBD1	.	TRBJ1-5	TRBV4-1	CASSHQGQRNQPQHF	TGCGCCAGCAGCCACCAGGGACAGCGCAATCAGCCCCAGCATTTT
.	.	TRBJ2-1	TRBV9	CASSVLRGDTVPLLHNEQFF	TGTGCCAGCAGCGTCTTGAGAGGGGACACTGTACCCCTTCTACACAATGAGCAGTTCTTC
TRBD2	.	TRBJ2-7	TRBV10-2	CASRGGVYPYEQYF	TGCGCCAGCAGGGGGGGGGTTTACCCCTACGAGCAGTACTTC
.	.	TRBJ2-1	TRBV7-2	CASSADYRGVNEQFF	TGTGCCAGCAGCGCGGACTATCGGGGTGTAAATGAGCAGTTCTTC
.	.	TRBJ1-2	TRBV29-1	CSVDQINYGYTF	TGCAGCGTCGACCAGATAAACTATGGCTACACCTTC
.	.	TRBJ2-1	TRBV7-6	CASSYLGVEQFF	TGTGCCAGCAGCTACCTGGGCGTCGAGCAGTTCTTC
.	.	TRBJ2-3	TRBV7-9	CASSSAPTDTQYF	TGTGCCAGCTCATCCGCGCCCACAGATACGCAGTATTTT
TRBD1	once	TRBJ2-1	TRBV7-8	CASSLGLYRGRSYNEQFF	TGTGCCAGCAGCTTAGGACTCTACAGGGGGCGGTCCTACAATGAGCAGTTCTTC
.	.	TRBJ1-5	TRBV28	CASSLGRVEPQHF	TGTGCCAGCAGTTTAGGCAGGGTTGAGCCCCAGCATTTT
TRBD2	.	TRBJ2-3	TRBV9	CASSPGTSGITDTQYF	TGTGCCAGCAGCCCGGGGACTAGCGGGATCACAGATACGCAGTATTTT
TRBD2	.	TRBJ2-3	TRBV18	CASSPGAIAGTDTQYF	TGTGCCAGCTCACCTGGCGCGATAGCGGGAACAGATACGCAGTATTTT
.	once	TRBJ2-6	TRBV11-2	CASSPLVGISSGANVLTF	TGTGCCAGCAGCCCACTAGTGGGGATAAGCTCTGGGGCCAACGTCCTGACTTTC
.	.	TRBJ2-7	TRBV27	CASSFSQGGYEQYF	TGTGCCAGCAGTTTCTCTCAGGGGGGCTACGAGCAGTACTTC
.	.	TRBJ2-1	TRBV18	CASSPGTVYNEQFF	TGTGCCAGCTCACCAGGGACGGTCTACAATGAGCAGTTCTTC
.	once	TRBJ2-5	TRBV6-5	CASNYEGGGGQETQYF	TGTGCCAGCAATTACGAGGGGGGAGGAGGCCAAGAGACCCAGTACTTC
TRBD1	.	TRBJ2-3	TRBV7-9	CASSSRDRTILDTQYF	TGTGCCAGCAGCTCCCGGGACAGGACAATTTTGGATACGCAGTATTTT